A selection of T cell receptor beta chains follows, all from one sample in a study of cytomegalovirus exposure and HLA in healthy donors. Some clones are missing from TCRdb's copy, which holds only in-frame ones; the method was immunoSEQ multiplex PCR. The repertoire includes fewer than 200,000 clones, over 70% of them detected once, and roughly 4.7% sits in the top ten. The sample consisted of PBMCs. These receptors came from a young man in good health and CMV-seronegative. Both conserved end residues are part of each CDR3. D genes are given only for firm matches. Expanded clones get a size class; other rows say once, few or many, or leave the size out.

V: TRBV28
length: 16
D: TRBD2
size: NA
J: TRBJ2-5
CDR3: CASSLHSGGTQETQYF

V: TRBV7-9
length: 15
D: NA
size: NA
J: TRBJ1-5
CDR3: CASSLGQYSNQPQHF

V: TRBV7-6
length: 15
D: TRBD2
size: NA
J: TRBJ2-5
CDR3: CASSLGGWRNKTQYF

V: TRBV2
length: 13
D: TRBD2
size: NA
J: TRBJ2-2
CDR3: CASTSGGPGELFF

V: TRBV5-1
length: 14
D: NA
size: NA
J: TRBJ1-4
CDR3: CASSLLGGDEKLFF

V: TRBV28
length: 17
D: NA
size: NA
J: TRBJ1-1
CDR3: CASSSIDRGRKNSEAFF

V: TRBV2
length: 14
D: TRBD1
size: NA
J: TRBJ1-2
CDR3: CASTRDRFNYGYTF

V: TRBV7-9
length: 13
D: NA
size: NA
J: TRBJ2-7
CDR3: CASTGSDSYEQYF

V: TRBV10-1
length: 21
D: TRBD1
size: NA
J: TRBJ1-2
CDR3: CASIIVPPGRGGQGRYYGYTF

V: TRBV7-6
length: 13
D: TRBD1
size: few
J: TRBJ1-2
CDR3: CASSAGQGSRYTF

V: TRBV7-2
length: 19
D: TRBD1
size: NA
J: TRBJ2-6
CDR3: CASSATYGTGGGGANVLTF

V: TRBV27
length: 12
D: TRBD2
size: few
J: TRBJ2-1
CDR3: CASSLGGNEQFF

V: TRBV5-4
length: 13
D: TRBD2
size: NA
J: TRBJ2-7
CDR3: CASSRTSLGEQYF

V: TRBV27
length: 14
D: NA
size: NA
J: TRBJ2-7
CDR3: CASRTLGGSHEQYF

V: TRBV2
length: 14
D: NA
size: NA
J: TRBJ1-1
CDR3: CASSAGGFTTEAFF

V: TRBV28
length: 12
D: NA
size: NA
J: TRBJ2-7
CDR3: CASSPITEEQYF